Listed here are 10 T cell receptor beta chains from one sample, sequenced in a study of PD-1 blockade in classical Hodgkin lymphoma. Using immunoSEQ multiplex PCR, the repertoire was profiled, and TCRdb retains in-frame clones only, with some absent. The table has tens of thousands of clones, 88% seen once. Every patient relapsed after autologous stem cell transplantation, and brentuximab vedotin exposure varied. Material: peripheral blood mononuclear cells (PBMCs), obtained before the second cycle of nivolumab. These receptors were taken from a human donor with classical Hodgkin lymphoma.

The V and J genes are TRBV21-1 and TRBJ1-5. TRBV21-1 is noted as a pseudogene. The CDR3 covers 12 residues. In nucleotides, the CDR3 is TGTGCCAGCAGCCCAGGGAGGGAATCCCAGCATTTT. This encodes CASSPGRESQHF.

V is TRBV2 and J is TRBJ2-1; D is unclear. Trimming took 5 bases from V and 5 from J, leaving 10 bases between them. CDR1 and CDR2 from the germline V gene are SNHLY and FYNNEI. The CDR3 extends over 13 amino acids. The CDR3 coding sequence is TGTGCCAGCAGTAGTCCTACGAACAATGAGCAGTTCTTC. Translation gives CASSSPTNNEQFF.

The count of this clone is one. The chain links TRBV5-4 to TRBJ1-2, with D possibly being TRBD1 (5 bases). V lost 3 bases, J lost 6 bases, and 12 bases lay in between. The CDR3 has 13 amino acids. CDR1 is SGHNT, CDR2 YYREEE, per germline (reference sequence). CDR3 bases: TGTGCCAGCAGCTCGGGCAGGGATGATGGCTACACCTTC. It specifies CASSSGRDDGYTF.

The rearrangement links TRBV6-6 to TRBJ1-1; D unclear. Trimming pared 11 bases from V and 4 bases from J, leaving 20 bases between. The germline V gene has CDR1 MNHNY and CDR2 SVGAGI (reference sequence). The CDR3 runs 14 residues. The CDR3 DNA follows: TGTGCCGGCCTAGGATATCCCCCGGGCACTGAAGCTTTCTTT. This codes for CAGLGYPPGTEAFF.

This clone occurred once. The rearrangement links TRBV5-1 to TRBJ2-1, with D possibly being TRBD1 (6 bases). Germline CDR1 reads SGHRS; CDR2 reads YFSETQ. This CDR3 has 14 amino acids. Trimming left V 4 bases short and J 6 bases short, with 14 bases between. This CDR3 is CASSPQGFGNEQFF. The CDR3 coding sequence is TGCGCCAGCAGCCCACAGGGATTCGGCAATGAGCAGTTCTTC.

The rearrangement links TRBV5-1 to TRBJ1-2, with 7 bases aligning to TRBD1. The CDR3 is 17 residues long. The V gene end was trimmed by 4 bases and the J gene end by 3 bases; junction bases not matched to a gene: 15. Per germline, CDR1 SGHRS and CDR2 YFSETQ. Here the CDR3 DNA reads TGCGCCAGCAGCCTCCCCCCTTCGACAGGGACCCACTATGGCTACACCTTC. It encodes CASSLPPSTGTHYGYTF. Full variable domain (outside the CDR3, taken from reference TRBV5-1 and TRBJ1-2): KAGVTQTPRYLIKTRGQQVTLSCSPISGHRSVSWYQQTPGQGLQFLFEYFSETQRNKGNFPGRFSGRQFSNSRSEMNVSTLELGDSALYLCASSLPPSTGTHYGYTFGSGTRLTVV.

The chain links TRBV27 to TRBJ2-7; tentative D call: TRBD1 (6 bases). The length of the CDR3 is 13 residues. Trimming cost V 3 bases and J 3 bases, with 9 bases left between them. CDR1 and CDR2 from the germline V gene are MNHEY and SMNVEV (reference sequence). Written as DNA, the CDR3 is TGTGCCAGCAGTTTGGTCAGGGGCTACGAGCAGTACTTC. It specifies CASSLVRGYEQYF.

The chain is built from TRBV9 and TRBJ1-2; D is unresolved. V shed 0 bases and J shed 4 bases, with 13 bases lying between them. This CDR3 has 15 residues. The V gene's germline CDR1 is SGDLS and CDR2 YYNGEE. DNA for the CDR3: TGTGCCAGCAGCGTAGCTCACGGGTCTATCTATGGCTACACCTTC. Translated, it gives CASSVAHGSIYGYTF.

The gene calls are TRBV5-1 and TRBJ1-3, with D tentatively TRBD1 (6 bases). Trimming took 4 bases from V and 4 from J, leaving 12 bases between them. This CDR3 comprises 14 residues. The germline gives CDR1 SGHRS, CDR2 YFSETQ. CDR3 DNA sequence: TGCGCCAGCAGCAGCAGGGGTTTCGGAAACACCATATATTTT. It is translated as CASSSRGFGNTIYF.

The chain has TRBV7-9 and TRBJ2-5, with TRBD2 matching over 8 bases. The CDR3 spans 17 residues. After removal of 5 bases from V and 0 bases from J, the junction contained 11 bases not matched to a gene. Germline loops: CDR1 SEHNR, CDR2 FQNEAQ (reference sequence). This CDR3 reads CASSPKPGLGDQETQYF. The CDR3 DNA sequence: TGTGCCAGCAGCCCCAAACCGGGACTAGGGGACCAAGAGACCCAGTACTTC.